These 23 T cell receptor beta chains share one sample of origin, sequenced in a study of blood T cells in healthy people across ages. The second PCR ran 7 to 11 cycles with a sample-barcoded 5' primer and J-beta primers. TCRdb analysed the 5' RACE reads with MiXCR anew, one entry per CDR3 protein. Of 700,000 or so distinct CDR3 sequences in the sample, 35% to 50% were seen once. The sequencing sample was made of blood. The receptors derive from a man older than 75 in good health.

This clonotype turned up a few times. V and J are TRBV6-2 or TRBV6-3 and TRBJ2-7, with 9 bases matching TRBD1. With 6 bases clipped from V and 3 bases from J, the junction kept 9 bases outside the gene matches. Germline CDR1 and CDR2: MNHEY and SVGEGT. The CDR3 extends over 15 amino acids. The CDR3 nucleotides read TGTGCCAGCAGCTATTGGCCGGGACAGGGCTACGAGCAGTACTTC. Encoded protein: CASSYWPGQGYEQYF.

Only a few counts were recorded for this clonotype. This chain joins TRBV12-3 or TRBV12-4 and TRBJ2-4, with 9 bases aligning to TRBD1. The end of the DNA aligns better with TRBJ2-5, so the J call may be wrong. This CDR3 region has 15 residues. CDR3 residues: CASSYGQGRSETQYF. CDR3 in DNA: TGTGCCAGCAGCTACGGACAGGGGAGGTCGGAGACCCAGTACTTC.

This clonotype has only a few counts. One end of the junction does not line up with germline, which may come from a read error. The chain carries TRBV6-1 and TRBJ2-5; maybe TRBD2 (7 bases). The last part of the DNA fits TRBJ2-7 better; the J call may be wrong. Germline CDR1 is MNHNS and CDR2 is SASEGT. This CDR3 region has 15 residues. The CDR3 nucleotides read TGTGCTAGCAGTGAAGCGGGGCAGGGGAGATACGAGCAGTACTTC. Encoded protein: CASSEAGQGRYEQYF.

The rearrangement uses TRBV18 and TRBJ2-5; 8 nucleotides agree with TRBD2. CDR3 length equals 15 residues. Per germline, CDR1 KGHSH and CDR2 LQKENI. The ends lost 3 bases at V and 5 bases at J; junction bases unmatched: 8. The CDR3 sequence is CASSPATRLAETQYF. The CDR3 region has the DNA TGTGCCAGCTCACCGGCCACTCGACTAGCGGAGACCCAGTACTTC.

Here the CDR3 reads CASSLPTQGSYNEQFF. The CDR3 DNA follows: TGTGCCAGCAGCTTACCAACACAGGGCTCCTACAATGAGCAGTTCTTC. V usage is TRBV7-2 and J usage is TRBJ2-1; TRBD1 might be the D (6 bases). Germline CDR1 is SGHTA and CDR2 is FQGNSA. V dropped 2 bases and J dropped 0 bases, with 11 bases sitting between them. The CDR3 totals 16 residues.

The chain has TRBV6-6 and TRBJ2-1, with 11 bases identical to TRBD2. Germline CDR1 reads MNHNY; CDR2 reads SVGAGI (reference sequence). After removal of 4 bases from V and 8 bases from J, the junction contained 10 bases not matched to a gene. The CDR3 consists of 16 residues. Here the CDR3 reads CASSSSTSGVFYEQFF. The CDR3 coding sequence is TGTGCCAGCAGTTCCTCGACTAGCGGGGTTTTCTATGAGCAGTTCTTC.

This chain links TRBV14 with TRBJ1-5; weak D call: TRBD1 (5 bases). V lost 2 bases to trimming and J lost 9 bases, with 11 bases between them. The CDR3 extends over 13 amino acids. Germline values: CDR1 SGHDN, CDR2 FVKESK. The CDR3 DNA follows: TGTGCCAGCAGCCAAATGGGGGGTGCGCCCCAGCATTTT. This translates into CASSQMGGAPQHF.

The gene calls are TRBV6-2 or TRBV6-3 and TRBJ2-3; 7 nucleotides agree with TRBD2. Trimming at V came to 7 bases and at J to 7 bases, leaving 11 bases not matched to a gene. Germline-derived CDR1 and CDR2 are MNHEY and SVGEGT. This CDR3 has 14 residues. The CDR3 loop reads CASTPAGRGNTQYF. CDR3 sequence (DNA): TGTGCCAGCACCCCAGCGGGGAGGGGAAATACGCAGTATTTT.

The sample holds a few counts of this clonotype. The chain combines TRBV20-1 with TRBJ2-5, with 10 bases aligning to TRBD2. This CDR3 spans 15 amino acids. V lost 3 bases to trimming and J lost 5 bases; unmatched junction nucleotides: 9. Germline CDR1 and CDR2: DFQATT and SNEGSKA (reference sequence). CDR3 in DNA: TGCAGTGCTAGCAGAGCGGGAGGGGTGAGGGAGACCCAGTACTTC. Translation: CSASRAGGVRETQYF.

This clonotype has just a few counts. The rearrangement uses TRBV4-3 and TRBJ2-5, with 7 bases lining up with TRBD2. Losses at the gene ends were 2 bases for V and 5 bases for J; bases not matched to a gene: 5. Germline CDR1 LGHNA, CDR2 YSLEER. CDR3 length: 14 amino acids. CDR3 protein: CASSQWGEGETQYF. In DNA form, the CDR3 reads TGCGCCAGCAGCCAATGGGGGGAGGGTGAGACCCAGTACTTC.

The V and J genes are TRBV5-4 and TRBJ2-5, with D perhaps TRBD1 or TRBD2 (5 bases each). The V end was cut by 4 bases, the J end by 2 bases, with 12 bases between. The CDR3 is made up of 14 amino acids. Germline values: CDR1 SGHNT, CDR2 YYREEE (reference sequence). The CDR3 sequence is CASSLQRGQETQYF. In nucleotides, the CDR3 is TGTGCCAGCAGCCTCCAGAGGGGTCAAGAGACCCAGTACTTC.

This chain uses TRBV7-9 with TRBJ2-3, with 13 bases identical to TRBD2. The J segment lost 2 bases and the V segment lost 4 bases, leaving 15 bases of the junction unmatched. Germline V gene data show CDR1 as SEHNR and CDR2 as FQNEAQ (reference sequence). This CDR3 has 20 amino acids. The CDR3 region has the DNA TGTGCCAGCAGCTACCGACTAGCGGGAGGAGAGGGGCTCCCCACAGATACGCAGTATTTT. It is translated as CASSYRLAGGEGLPTDTQYF.

The chain combines TRBV6-5 with TRBJ2-4, with a tentative D call TRBD1 (6 bases). The J call is uncertain, as TRBJ2-7 better fits the DNA end. This CDR3 spans 15 amino acids. Germline V lookup: CDR1 MNHEY, CDR2 SVGAGI. CDR3 in DNA: TGTGCCAGCAGTTACTCGCAGGGGTTATCGAACGAGCAGTACTTC. This sequence encodes CASSYSQGLSNEQYF.

The CDR3 DNA reads TGCGCCAGCAGCCAAGTACTAGCGGGAGAGGGGCAAGAGACCCAGTACTTC. Translating it yields CASSQVLAGEGQETQYF. The gene calls are TRBV4-3 and TRBJ2-5, with 11 positions matching TRBD2. Germline assignment: CDR1 LGHNA and CDR2 YSLEER. V shed 1 base and J 2 bases; nucleotides not matched to a gene: 6. CDR3 length: 17 amino acids.

This clonotype was recorded once. The rearrangement links TRBV7-9 to TRBJ2-1; TRBD1 aligns across 11 bases. V lost 7 bases and J lost 15; bases outside the gene matches: 8. Germline V CDR1 and CDR2: SEHNR, FQNEAQ (reference sequence). The CDR3 runs to 12 residues. CDR3 in amino acids: CASIFSGTGGFF. DNA for the CDR3: TGTGCCAGCATCTTCTCCGGGACAGGGGGGTTCTTC.

The genes are TRBV7-2 and TRBJ1-4; D gene unclear. Trimming removed 3 bases at V and 7 bases at J, with 6 bases between. The germline V gene encodes CDR1 SGHTA and CDR2 FQGNSA. This CDR3 spans 12 amino acids. CDR3 DNA: TGTGCCAGCAGCTTGGTCGGTGAAAAACTGTTTTTT. Its translation is CASSLVGEKLFF.

V and J are TRBV6-5 and TRBJ2-5; 8 nucleotides match TRBD2. Trimming at V came to 2 bases and at J to 2 bases, leaving 10 bases not matched to a gene. The CDR3 loop spans 17 amino acids. CDR1 and CDR2 from the germline V gene are MNHEY and SVGAGI. This chain's CDR3 is CASSYGRWPSGQETQYF. DNA of the CDR3: TGTGCCAGCAGTTACGGTCGGTGGCCTAGCGGGCAAGAGACCCAGTACTTC.

This chain joins TRBV28 and TRBJ1-1, with 7 nucleotides matching TRBD1. Germline CDR1 MDHEN, CDR2 SYDVKM. The V gene end was trimmed by 5 bases and the J gene end by 11 bases; junction bases not matched to a gene: 17. The CDR3 contains 15 residues. CDR3 loop: CASSHPKTGRGVAFF. The CDR3 DNA is TGTGCCAGCAGTCACCCGAAGACAGGGAGGGGAGTCGCTTTCTTT.

The table lists this clonotype with many counts. V and J are TRBV11-2 and TRBJ2-3, with a tentative D call TRBD2 (5 bases). This CDR3 has 13 amino acids. Trimming removed 5 bases at V and 3 bases at J, with 9 bases between. Germline CDR1 SGHAT, CDR2 FQNNGV. The DNA for the CDR3 is TGTGCCAGCAGCCCCCGAGGGACAGATACGCAGTATTTT. Protein product: CASSPRGTDTQYF.

This clonotype was picked up a small number of times. The chain has TRBV12-3 or TRBV12-4 and TRBJ2-5; TRBD2 agrees at 11 bases. V trimming: 6 bases; J trimming: 2 bases; junction bases outside the gene matches: 5. The CDR3 runs to 15 residues. This CDR3 is CASSYSGGGQETQYF. The CDR3 nucleotides are TGTGCCAGCAGCTATAGCGGGGGGGGACAAGAGACCCAGTACTTC.

The chain employs TRBV14 and TRBJ2-1; no clear D. There are 16 residues in the CDR3. The germline gives CDR1 SGHDN, CDR2 FVKESK. Between the trimmed V and J ends, which lost 0 bases and 8 bases, there was a span of 17 bases. The CDR3 loop is CASSQEGGVLGYEQFF. The DNA for the CDR3 is TGTGCCAGCAGCCAAGAGGGTGGGGTCCTGGGCTATGAGCAGTTCTTC.

V and J are TRBV20-1 and TRBJ2-1; tentative D call: TRBD1 (5 bases). The DNA end favors TRBJ2-7, so the J call may be wrong. This CDR3 is built from 16 residues. Per germline, CDR1 DFQATT and CDR2 SNEGSKA (reference sequence). CDR3 sequence (DNA): TGCAGTGCTAGAGGGGAAGACAGTTTCTCCTACAATGAGCAGTACTTC. The encoded protein is CSARGEDSFSYNEQYF.

This chain uses TRBV6-5 with TRBJ2-7; 7 bases align to TRBD2. With 3 bases clipped from V and 10 bases from J, the junction kept 15 bases outside the gene matches. CDR1 is MNHEY and CDR2 is SVGAGI in the germline V gene. The CDR3 covers 15 residues. The CDR3 region has the DNA TGTGCCAGCAGTTATAGTAGCGGGCAAGGAGAGATCCAGTACTTC. Protein sequence: CASSYSSGQGEIQYF.